The TCR beta chain described here comes from a study of graft-versus-host responses after intestinal transplantation. Assay: immunoSEQ multiplex PCR; the TCRdb copy retains only in-frame clones and omits some. This repertoire shows about 51,000 clones, about 90% found once; its top ten account for approximately 0.6%. This CDR3 is built from 16 residues. Germline values: CDR1 SGHRS, CDR2 YFSETQ. With 4 bases clipped from V and 1 base from J, the junction kept 6 bases outside the gene matches. Broader study findings: Patients who carried graft-donor T cell macrochimerism also had high graft-versus-host to host-versus-graft clonal ratios in their allografts.

Turning to this clone: The antigen is unknown.

This TCR came from a human donor who was the organ donor for an intestinal transplant. This chain uses TRBV5-1 with TRBJ2-3; 10 bases match TRBD2. The source was unstimulated CD4+ T cells sorted from spleen or lymph node cells, collected before transplant. Written as DNA, the CDR3 is TGCGCCAGCAGCATCCCCGGGACTAGCGGCACAGATACGCAGTATTTT. This gives the protein CASSIPGTSGTDTQYF.